This T cell receptor (beta chain) was found in a study of T cells in Graves' hyperthyroidism and ophthalmopathy. The V end was cut by 7 bases, the J end by 4 bases, with 14 bases between. Germline V gene lookup returns CDR1 MDHEN and CDR2 SYDVKM. This CDR3 has 14 amino acids. This clonotype was found a few times. Its specificity is not known. Study findings and constraints: Most thyroid clonotypes with frequency above 0.001 were detected in blood.

Amplification of TCR beta CDR3 regions used RNA as the template. RT-PCR in the first round (using the HTBI primer set) targeted the TCR CDR3. MiXCR, applied by TCRdb to the multiplex PCR reads, yields one record per CDR3 protein. The sample lists about 370,000 distinct CDR3 sequences; 12% to 15% were seen once. The chain uses TRBV28 and TRBJ1-5; tentative D call: TRBD1 (5 bases). This TCR was recovered from a woman in her sixties or seventies with Graves' ophthalmopathy. Sequenced sample: blood. The CDR3 nucleotides are TGTGCCAGCATCCCCGGGGGGACGAATCAGCCCCAGCATTTT. It encodes CASIPGGTNQPQHF.